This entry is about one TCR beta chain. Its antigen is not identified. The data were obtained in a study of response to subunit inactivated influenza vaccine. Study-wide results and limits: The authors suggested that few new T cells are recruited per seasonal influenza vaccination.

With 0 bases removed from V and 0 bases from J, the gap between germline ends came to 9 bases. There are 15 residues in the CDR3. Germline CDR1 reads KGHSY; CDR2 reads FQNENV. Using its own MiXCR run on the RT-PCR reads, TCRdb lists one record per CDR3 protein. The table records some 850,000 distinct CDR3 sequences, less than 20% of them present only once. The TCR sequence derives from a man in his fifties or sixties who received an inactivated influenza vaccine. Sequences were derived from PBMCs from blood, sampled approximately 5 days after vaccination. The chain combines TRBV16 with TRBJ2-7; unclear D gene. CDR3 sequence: CASSQSGIASYEQYF. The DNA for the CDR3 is TGTGCCAGCAGCCAATCGGGGATAGCCTCCTACGAGCAGTACTTC.